The sequence of this T cell receptor (beta chain) was determined in a study of blood T cell repertoires in COVID-19 (dated by TCRdb to about 2020). Regarding the study in general: Samples covering the acute and convalescent phases of COVID-19 were provided by collaborators in the United States, Italy and Spain. The prospective study material was composed of cDNA or gDNA derived from T cells, B-cell-depleted T cells, or PBMCs. Deeply sampled blood TCRbeta repertoires from subjects exposed to, actively infected with, or recovered from COVID-19 were included in the dataset. The repertoires were released in a freely available public database intended as a resource for research on the immune response to SARS-CoV-2. The samples were drawn from two sources: the first 160 participants of the ongoing ImmuneRACE study, and 1,000 to 1,500 subjects contributed by 6 global collaborators. The sample metadata nearly always contained a de-identified subject ID, COVID-19 status, age in years and sex. HLA class I and class II types, where available, came from metadata supplied by the sample provider rather than from assay-based typing. Results and caveats for the whole study, not just this receptor: How much clinical and demographic metadata was included differed by source and by participant, and the metadata was provided uncurated.

A note on this clone: It lacks a known antigen. The record has no base qualities; no much larger clone is one base away.

Enrolling through a virtual design, the prospective study's participants ranged in age from roughly 18 to 90 years and lived across 24 United States geographic areas. In the prospective study, cohorts were assigned on the basis of participant-reported clinical history obtained from a screening survey and a study questionnaire. ImmuneRACE Cohort 3 recovered participants were defined by two consecutive negative NP/OP PCR tests, healthcare professional clearance, or symptom resolution. Each participant in the prospective study had whole blood, serum and a nasopharyngeal or oropharyngeal swab collected by mobile phlebotomists. Over a roughly two-month period, participants in the prospective study had the option of providing additional blood draws and questionnaires. Prospective study blood samples were shipped either frozen or at room temperature before DNA extraction. Measured from the cysteine to the phenylalanine, the CDR3 is 14 residues long. The entry retains the CDR3 DNA only, 42 bases that are in frame from base 1. V is reduced by 3 bases and J by 3 bases, leaving a spacing of 14 bases between them. CDR1 is given as DFQATT and CDR2 as SNEGSKA, both from the germline V gene (reference sequence).

TCRbeta CDR3 regions were amplified from genomic DNA using the immunoSEQ Assay, a bias-controlled multiplex PCR. The authors processed their data as follows. The number of nucleated cells in each sample was estimated from the amplification of reference gene primers within the assay. To quantify the absolute abundance of each unique TCRbeta CDR3 rearrangement, sequence reads were collapsed and filtered. For each sample, productive Simpson clonality was calculated as the square root of Simpson's diversity index across productive rearrangements. In its TCRdb copy, this immuneACCESS table keeps in-frame sequences only and misses some clones. Where compared with another copy, unresolved V genes explain less than half of these, and the others have no known cause. That table gives V, J and clone size, and the DNA gave D and trimming. This sample comprises hundreds of thousands of clones, approximately 92% of them detected only once. Clones ranked in the top ten supply less than 2.5% of the sample.

The rearrangement combines TRBV20-1 with TRBJ1-2; matching of 5 bases hints at TRBD1 as the D gene. This TCR came from a woman in her late teens or twenties who had recovered from COVID-19. Sequencing input: PBMCs or T cells enriched from blood (not recorded which). The DNA reads TGCAGTGCTAGTAGCGGCAGGGAGGACTATGGCTACACCTTC. Its product reads: CSASSGREDYGYTF.